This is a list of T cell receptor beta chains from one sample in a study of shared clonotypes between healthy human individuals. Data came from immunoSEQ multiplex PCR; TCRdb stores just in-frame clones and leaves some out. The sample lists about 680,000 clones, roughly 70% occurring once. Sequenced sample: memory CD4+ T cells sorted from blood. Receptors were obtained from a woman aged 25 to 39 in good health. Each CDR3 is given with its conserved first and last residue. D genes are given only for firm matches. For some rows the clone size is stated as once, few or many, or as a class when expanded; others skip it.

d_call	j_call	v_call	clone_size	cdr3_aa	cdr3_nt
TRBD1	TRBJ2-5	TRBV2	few	CASRDRGGETQYF	TGTGCCAGCAGGGACAGGGGGGGAGAGACCCAGTACTTC
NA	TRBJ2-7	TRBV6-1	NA	CASGLIGPSHEQYF	TGTGCCAGCGGGCTGATTGGGCCTTCCCACGAGCAGTACTTC
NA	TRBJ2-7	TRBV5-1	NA	CASSEDSVRGEQYF	TGCGCCAGCAGCGAGGACAGTGTAAGGGGGGAGCAGTACTTC
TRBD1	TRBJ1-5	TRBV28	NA	CASSPVDRGGQPQHF	TGTGCCAGCAGTCCTGTAGACAGGGGGGGTCAGCCCCAGCATTTT
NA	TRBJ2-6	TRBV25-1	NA	CASSRNTTGQSRANVLTF	TGTGCCAGCAGTCGCAATACAACTGGACAAAGTCGGGCCAACGTCCTGACTTTC
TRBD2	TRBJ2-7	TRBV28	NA	CASSYSGVAGGSSYEQYF	TGTGCCAGCAGTTACTCGGGAGTAGCGGGAGGGTCCTCCTACGAGCAGTACTTC
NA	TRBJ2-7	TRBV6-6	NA	CASSYHTNEQYF	TGTGCCAGCAGTTACCACACAAACGAGCAGTACTTC
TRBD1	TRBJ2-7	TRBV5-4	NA	CASSTPGQGLGGQYF	TGTGCCAGCAGCACTCCGGGACAGGGCCTAGGGGGGCAGTACTTC
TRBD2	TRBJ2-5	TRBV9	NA	CASSGGLAVMYQETQYF	TGTGCCAGCAGCGGGGGACTAGCGGTCATGTACCAAGAGACCCAGTACTTC
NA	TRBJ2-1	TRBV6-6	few	CASNRQLGSYNEQFF	TGTGCCAGCAATAGGCAATTGGGCTCCTACAATGAGCAGTTCTTC
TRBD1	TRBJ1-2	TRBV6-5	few	CASSYMGQILEYGYTF	TGTGCCAGCAGTTACATGGGACAGATACTTGAGTATGGCTACACCTTC
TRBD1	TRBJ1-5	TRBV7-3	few	CASSRQGGSNQPQHF	TGTGCCAGCAGCCGACAGGGTGGAAGCAATCAGCCCCAGCATTTT
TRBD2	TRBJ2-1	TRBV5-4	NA	CASSLGGGSSDEQFF	TGTGCCAGCAGCTTGGGGGGCGGGAGCAGTGATGAGCAGTTCTTC
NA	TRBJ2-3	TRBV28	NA	CASRRQVGTDTQYF	TGTGCCAGCAGGCGGCAGGTGGGCACAGATACGCAGTATTTT
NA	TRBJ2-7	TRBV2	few	CASSEWSAGSREQYF	TGTGCCAGCAGTGAATGGTCGGCGGGGTCCAGGGAGCAGTACTTC
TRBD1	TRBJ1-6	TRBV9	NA	CASSTGQGYNSPLHF	TGTGCCAGCAGCACCGGACAGGGGTATAATTCACCCCTCCACTTT
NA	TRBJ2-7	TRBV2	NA	CASRWMEARDEQYF	TGTGCCAGCAGGTGGATGGAGGCCAGGGACGAGCAGTACTTC
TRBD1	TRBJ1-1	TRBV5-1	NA	CASSTRQGVNTEAFF	TGCGCCAGCAGCACCCGACAGGGGGTAAACACTGAAGCTTTCTTT
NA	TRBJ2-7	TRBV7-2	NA	CASSLGDEQYF	TGTGCCAGCAGCTTAGGGGACGAGCAGTACTTC
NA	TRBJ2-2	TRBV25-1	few	CASKGQGSRAGELFF	TGTGCCAGCAAAGGTCAGGGGAGTAGGGCCGGGGAGCTGTTTTTT